This T cell receptor beta chain is from a study of blood T cells in healthy people across ages. For the second PCR, which ran for about 7 to 11 cycles, a sample-barcoded 5' primer and a J-beta primer mix were used. Every sample produced at least 2.5 million CDR3-containing paired-end reads. One entry per CDR3 protein, called by TCRdb with MiXCR from the 5' RACE reads. The sample consists of 700,000 to 800,000 distinct CDR3 sequences, roughly 44% of them appearing once. Isolation recovered at least 6 million PBMCs from every sample. This clonotype came up many times. Its antigen is not known. The study, taken as a whole, reports: For the donors, CMV status was unknown and possibly confounded expanded clonotype changes. Fewer expanded clones and more diversity marked long-lived versus aged donors.

The sequence came from a woman aged 60 to 75 in good health. The specimen sequenced was blood.

Here the CDR3 reads CSVLDYFTDTQYF. CDR3 sequence (DNA): TGCAGCGTTTTGGACTACTTCACAGATACGCAGTATTTT. The J gene is TRBJ2-3, the V gene TRBV29-1; D possibly corresponds to TRBD2 (6 bases). Trimming took off 5 bases at V and 2 bases at J, with 11 bases between the two ends. The CDR3 length is 13 residues. Germline V gene sequence: CDR1 SQVTM, CDR2 ANQGSEA.